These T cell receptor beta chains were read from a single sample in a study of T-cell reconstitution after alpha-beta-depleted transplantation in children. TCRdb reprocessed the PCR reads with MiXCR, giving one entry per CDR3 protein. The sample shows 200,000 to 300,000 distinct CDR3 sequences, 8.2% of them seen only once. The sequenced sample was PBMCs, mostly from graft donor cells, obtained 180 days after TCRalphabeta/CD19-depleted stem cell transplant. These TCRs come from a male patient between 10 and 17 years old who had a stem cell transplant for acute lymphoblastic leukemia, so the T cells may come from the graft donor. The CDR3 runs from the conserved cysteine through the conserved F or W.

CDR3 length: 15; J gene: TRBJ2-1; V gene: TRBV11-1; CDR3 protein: CASSRRGRPYNEQFF
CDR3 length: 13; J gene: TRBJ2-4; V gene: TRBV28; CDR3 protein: CASSLYRTNIQYF
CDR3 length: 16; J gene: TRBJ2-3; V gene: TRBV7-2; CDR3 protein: CASSLGVDLTTDTQYF
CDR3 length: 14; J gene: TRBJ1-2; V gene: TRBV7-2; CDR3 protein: CASSDWVLSYGYTF
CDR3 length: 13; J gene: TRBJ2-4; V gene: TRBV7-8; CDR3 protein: CASSLAGADIQYF
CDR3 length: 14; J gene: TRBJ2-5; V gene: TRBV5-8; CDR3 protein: CASSPLAGSETQYF
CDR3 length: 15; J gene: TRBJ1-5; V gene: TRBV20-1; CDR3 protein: CSARDNRYSNQPQHF
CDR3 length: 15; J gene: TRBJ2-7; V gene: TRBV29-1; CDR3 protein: CSVVGRDRGTYEQYF
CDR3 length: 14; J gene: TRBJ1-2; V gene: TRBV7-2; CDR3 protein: CASNPSLVSYGYTF
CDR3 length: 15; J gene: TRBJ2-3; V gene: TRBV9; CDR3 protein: CASSVARASTDTQYF
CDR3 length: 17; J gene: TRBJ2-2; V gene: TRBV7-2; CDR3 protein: CASSLPRGGRATGELFF
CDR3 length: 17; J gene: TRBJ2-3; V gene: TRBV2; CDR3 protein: CASIRRRGTTQTDTQYF
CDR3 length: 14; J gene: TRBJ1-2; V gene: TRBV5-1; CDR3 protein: CASSLEDFNYGYTF
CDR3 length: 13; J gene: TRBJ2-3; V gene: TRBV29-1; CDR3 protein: CSVLEGFTDTQYF
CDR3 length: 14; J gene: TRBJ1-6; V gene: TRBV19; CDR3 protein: CASNGQADNSPLHF
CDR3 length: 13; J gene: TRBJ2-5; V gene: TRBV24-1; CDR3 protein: CATSAGYQETQYF
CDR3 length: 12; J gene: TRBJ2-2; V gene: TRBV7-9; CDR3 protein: CASSQQGRELFF
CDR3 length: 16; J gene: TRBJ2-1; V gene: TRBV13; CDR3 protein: CASSLEGVLSYNEQFF
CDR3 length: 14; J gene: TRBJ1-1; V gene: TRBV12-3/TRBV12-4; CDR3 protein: CASSRAGREAEAFF
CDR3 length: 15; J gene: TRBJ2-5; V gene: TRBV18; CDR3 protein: CASSPTGIGNEAQYF
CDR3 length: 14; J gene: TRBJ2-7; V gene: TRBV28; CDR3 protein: CASSSDRGNYEQYF
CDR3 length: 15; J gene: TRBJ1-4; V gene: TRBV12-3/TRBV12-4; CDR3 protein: CASSPYIVRGEKLFF
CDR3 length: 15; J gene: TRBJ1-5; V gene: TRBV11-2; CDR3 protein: CASSLDPGDVQPQHF
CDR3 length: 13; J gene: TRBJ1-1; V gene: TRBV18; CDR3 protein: CASSSTAGTKTFF
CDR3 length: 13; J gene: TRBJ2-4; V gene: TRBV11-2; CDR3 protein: CASSLDSGSLRYF
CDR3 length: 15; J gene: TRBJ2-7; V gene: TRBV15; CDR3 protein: CATKRGGGRPYEQYF
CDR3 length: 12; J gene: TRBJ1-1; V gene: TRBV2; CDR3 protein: CASPTKGHGAFF
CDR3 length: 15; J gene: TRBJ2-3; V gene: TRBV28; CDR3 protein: CASTFSGRATDTQYF
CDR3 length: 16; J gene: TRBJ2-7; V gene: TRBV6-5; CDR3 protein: CASSYASSGAPYEQYF
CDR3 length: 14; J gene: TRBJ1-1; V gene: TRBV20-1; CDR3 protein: CSARGNRLNTEAFF
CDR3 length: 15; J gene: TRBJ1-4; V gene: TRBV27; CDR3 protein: CASSADVATNEKLFF
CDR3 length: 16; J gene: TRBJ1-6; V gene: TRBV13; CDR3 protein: CASSLERDSNNSPLHF
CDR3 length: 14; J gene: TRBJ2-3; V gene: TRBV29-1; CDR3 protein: CSVGFAGRKDTQYF
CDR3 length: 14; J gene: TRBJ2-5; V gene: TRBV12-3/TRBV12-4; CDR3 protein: CASSSEIPRQTQYF
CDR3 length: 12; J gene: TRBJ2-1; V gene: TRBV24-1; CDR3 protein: CATSLRGYEQFF
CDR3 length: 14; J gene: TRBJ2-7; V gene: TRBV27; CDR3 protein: CASSFGWGPYEQYF
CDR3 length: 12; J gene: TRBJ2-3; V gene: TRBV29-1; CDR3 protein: CSVESPPDTQYF
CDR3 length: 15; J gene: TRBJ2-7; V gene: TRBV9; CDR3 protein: CASSVGQGPPYEQYF
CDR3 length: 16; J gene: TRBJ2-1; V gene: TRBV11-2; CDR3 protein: CASSLSWDSLRNEQFF
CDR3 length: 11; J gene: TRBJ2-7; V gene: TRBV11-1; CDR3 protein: CASSAGFEQYF
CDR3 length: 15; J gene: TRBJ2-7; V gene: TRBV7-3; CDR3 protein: CASSPVGGSIYEQYF
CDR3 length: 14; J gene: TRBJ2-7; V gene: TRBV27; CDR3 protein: CASSLSVRAGEQYF
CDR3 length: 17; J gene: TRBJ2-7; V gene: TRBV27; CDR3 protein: CASSSLGTLGMWYEQYF
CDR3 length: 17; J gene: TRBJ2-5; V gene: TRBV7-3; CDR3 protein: CASSLIGLGRNQETQYF
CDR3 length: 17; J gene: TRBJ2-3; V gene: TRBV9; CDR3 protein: CASSVEPAGGPTDTQYF
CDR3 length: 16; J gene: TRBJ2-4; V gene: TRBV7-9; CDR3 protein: CASSLEGSGAKNIQYF
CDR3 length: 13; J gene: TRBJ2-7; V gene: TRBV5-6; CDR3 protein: CASSRGPTYEQYF
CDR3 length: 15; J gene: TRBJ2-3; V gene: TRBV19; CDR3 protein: CASSIWAGSTDTQYF
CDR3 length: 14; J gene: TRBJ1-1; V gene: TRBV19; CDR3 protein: CASKHRGRDTEAFF